One and the same sample provided the 5 T cell receptor beta chains below, sequenced in a study of blood T cell repertoires in COVID-19. Sequencing was performed with immunoSEQ multiplex PCR; in TCRdb, only in-frame clones are kept and a portion is missing. The table lists 140,000 to 150,000 clones, around 84% of them singletons. The sequenced material came from peripheral blood. These receptors originate from a human donor with acute or convalescent COVID-19. The donor label of this sample is uncertain.

This rearrangement joins TRBV10-3 to TRBJ1-6; D is perhaps TRBD1 (6 bases). Germline CDR1 reads ENHRY; CDR2 reads SYGVKD. V was trimmed by 6 bases and J by 8 bases, leaving 11 bases between them. The CDR3 runs 13 residues. The CDR3 loop is CAIRTGNHSPLHF. DNA of the CDR3: TGTGCCATCAGAACAGGGAATCATTCACCCCTCCACTTT.

V gene TRBV11-2 combines with J gene TRBJ1-2; D unresolved. From germline, CDR1 is SGHAT and CDR2 FQNNGV. The V and J ends lost 5 bases and 6 bases respectively, with 19 bases between them. The CDR3 contains 15 residues. CDR3 protein: CASSLRRAPGNGYTF. The CDR3 bases are TGTGCCAGCAGCCTCAGGCGGGCGCCGGGTAATGGCTACACCTTC.

The chain has TRBV24-1 and TRBJ2-1, with 14 bases matching TRBD2. The CDR3 runs to 14 residues. V dropped 9 bases and J dropped 7; count of bases not matched to a gene: 4. CDR1 is KGHDR and CDR2 is SFDVKD in the germline V gene. The CDR3 loop is CATGTSGSHNEQFF. The CDR3 DNA reads as TGTGCCACCGGGACTAGCGGGAGTCATAATGAGCAGTTCTTC.

The chain has TRBV7-6 and TRBJ2-1; TRBD2 matches 13 bases. The CDR3 loop spans 19 amino acids. The V gene's germline CDR1 is SGHVS and CDR2 FNYEAQ. The ends lost 5 bases at V and 0 bases at J; junction bases unmatched: 10. The CDR3 nucleotides are TGTGCCAGCAGCCCGAGGGGACTAGCGGGGTCCGCCTCCTACAATGAGCAGTTCTTC. Amino acids: CASSPRGLAGSASYNEQFF.

This chain joins TRBV9 and TRBJ1-2, with 8 bases that match TRBD1. The V segment lost 0 bases and the J segment 6 bases; nucleotides outside the gene matches: 4. The germline gives CDR1 SGDLS, CDR2 YYNGEE. The CDR3 covers 14 residues. The CDR3 DNA reads as TGTGCCAGCAGCGTAGATATGGACAGGGATGGCTACACCTTC. Translated, it gives CASSVDMDRDGYTF. Complete variable domain (other parts from reference TRBV9 and TRBJ1-2): DSGVTQTPKHLITATGQRVTLRCSPRSGDLSVYWYQQSLDQGLQFLIQYYNGEERAKGNILERFSAQQFPDLHSELNLSSLELGDSALYFCASSVDMDRDGYTFGSGTRLTVV.